The T cell receptor beta chain described here comes from a study of T cell repertoires in cytomegalovirus infection (dated by TCRdb to the late 2010s). Background for the entire study: Donor HLA type was relevant to the analysis, as public TCR beta signatures indicated carriage of CMV infection together with the matching HLA type. The paper as a whole reports these results and caveats: The ex vivo response was dominated by HLA-C-restricted CMV-specific TCR beta clonotypes, which also provided the single most frequent clonotype in two of eight donors. In both this cohort and an independent cohort of 350 or so donors, the cumulative frequency of public TCR beta family members distinguished carriers of CMV infection plus the relevant HLA type.

The listed sequencing device is Illumina HiSeq 1500. The public reads were reanalyzed by TCRdb: fastp trimming at Q25, MiXCR alignment, in-frame beta chains only. Identical CDR3 proteins give one entry, which carries the most common genes and DNA. The sample profile shows approximately 250,000 distinct CDR3 sequences; 9.1% of them were found once. The ten largest clones add up to more than 13% of the sample. CDR1 LGHNA and CDR2 YNFKEQ were looked up in the germline V gene. The CDR3, from cysteine to phenylalanine, totals 16 residues. The CDR3 DNA has 48 bases and is translated from base 1. V loses 0 bases of germline sequence and J loses 0 bases, and the interval between the two ends is 9 bases. With respect to this clonotype: Its binding antigen is unknown. Base quality data are lacking; no much larger clone is found one base away.

The TCR comes from a human donor in good health (CMV status not recorded). Some clones in this sample may be carry-over from other donors' samples. The rearrangement joined TRBV4-2 to TRBJ2-1, with the D segment identity uncertain. Sequencing input: PBMCs. The nucleotide sequence is given as TGTGCCAGCAGCCAAGAAGTGGCGAGCTCCTACAATGAGCAGTTCTTC. This translates into CASSQEVASSYNEQFF.